Shown below are 15 T cell receptor beta chains from a single sample sequenced in a study of T cells in women clearing cervical HPV infection. Clones were sequenced by immunoSEQ multiplex PCR, and TCRdb holds only the in-frame ones, with some missing. Its clone listing holds 9,000 to 15,000 clones. The specimen was blood buffy coat. The receptors were sampled from a woman between 18 and 70 years old with a cervical HPV16 infection that either progressed to CIN3+ or cleared (not recorded which).

To note about this clone: The DNA ends 3 residues before the CDR3 does, and the rest of the CDR3 is filled in from the germline J gene. This chain links TRBV11-2 with TRBJ2-5; D is perhaps TRBD1 (6 bases). Germline CDR1 SGHAT, CDR2 FQNNGV. V was shortened by 5 bases and J by 3 bases, with 13 bases between the two germline ends. The CDR3 covers 14 residues. The CDR3 sequence is CASSPGHLKETQYF. Partial CDR3 DNA: TGTGCCAGCAGCCCGGGACACCTGAAAGAGACC.

Regarding this clone: The CDR3 goes on 3 residues after the read ends, and that part is filled in from the germline J gene. The chain joins TRBV7-9 to TRBJ2-2; D unresolved. This CDR3 has 13 amino acids. Germline V gene data show CDR1 as SEHNR and CDR2 as FQNEAQ (reference sequence). Trimming left V 3 bases short and J 4 bases short, with 6 bases between. CDR3 DNA (partial): TGTGCCAGCAGCTTCAGTCGCACCGGGGAG. Its translation: CASSFSRTGE. The whole CDR3 is CASSFSRTGELFF.

Points on this clone: The read ends 3 residues early relative to the CDR3; the germline J gene fills the gap. The genes are TRBV7-6 and TRBJ1-3, with D unclear. Germline CDR1 is SGHVS and CDR2 is FNYEAQ. V was clipped by 4 bases and J by 3 bases, with 16 bases between them. This CDR3 has 16 residues. The chain's CDR3 is CASSYSEGSYGNTIYF. The DNA read from the CDR3 is TGTGCCAGCAGCTATAGCGAGGGTTCTTATGGAAACACC.

Its frequency marks this clone as medium-sized. The observed sequence ends 3 residues before the CDR3 terminus, with the missing tail filled in from the germline J gene. The V and J genes are TRBV6-1 and TRBJ2-4, with D maybe TRBD1 (7 bases). Looked up from germline, CDR1 is MNHNS and CDR2 is SASEGT. V lost 4 bases and J 6 bases, leaving 16 bases between the germline ends. This CDR3 has 15 amino acids. The sequenced part of the CDR3 DNA is TGTGCCAGCAGTGGAGGGGGGACAGACATAAACATT. Protein sequence: CASSGGGTDINI. The whole CDR3 region reads CASSGGGTDINIQYF.

A note on this clone: The CDR3 end falls 3 residues outside the read, so it is completed with the germline J gene. The chain has TRBV30 and TRBJ1-4; weak D call: TRBD1 (5 bases). This CDR3 has 13 residues. From germline, CDR1 is GTSNPN and CDR2 SVGIG (reference sequence). Trimming took 2 bases from V and 7 from J, leaving 11 bases between them. CDR3 DNA, as far as it was read: TGTGCCTGGAGTTTAGGGGTTGGTGAAAAA. It specifies CAWSLGVGEK. Given in full, the CDR3 is CAWSLGVGEKLFF.

On this clone itself: The read gets to within 3 residues of the CDR3 end, and the germline J gene fills in the rest. The rearrangement joins TRBV29-1 to TRBJ2-1; 7 positions match TRBD2. The V and J ends lost 6 bases and 2 bases, in that order; junction bases with no gene match: 10. CDR1 SQVTM and CDR2 ANQGSEA come from the germline V gene. CDR3 length: 15 amino acids. CDR3 bases read: TGCAGCGTGGGGGGTGCGGGGAGGGCCTACAATGAG. Translated, it gives CSVGGAGRAYNE. The full CDR3 is CSVGGAGRAYNEQFF.

This clone is medium-sized (0.01 to 0.1%) by frequency. The CDR3 end lies 3 residues beyond the end of the read and is filled in from the germline J gene. The rearrangement joins TRBV28 to TRBJ2-3; 8 bases map to TRBD2. The CDR3 is 15 residues long. Germline V CDR1 and CDR2: MDHEN, SYDVKM. The J segment lost 0 bases and the V segment lost 7 bases, leaving 6 bases of the junction unmatched. The sequenced part of the CDR3 DNA is TGTGCCAGCATAAGCGGGGGTTCTAGCACAGATACG. Protein: CASISGGSSTDT. The whole CDR3 sequence reads CASISGGSSTDTQYF.

As concerns this clone: The read ends 3 residues early relative to the CDR3; the germline J gene fills the gap. This chain uses TRBV2 with TRBJ1-5; tentative D call: TRBD1 (6 bases). Trimming left V 8 bases short and J 0 bases short, with 17 bases between. The germline V gene encodes CDR1 SNHLY and CDR2 FYNNEI. There are 16 residues in the CDR3. CDR3 DNA, as far as it was read: TGTGCCAGCGCCGATCGGGGGGCCATTAGCAATCAGCCC. This codes for CASADRGAISNQP. The entire CDR3 protein is CASADRGAISNQPQHF.

A remark on this clone: The sequence runs out 3 residues before the end of the CDR3; the remainder is reconstructed from the germline J gene. The V gene is TRBV20-1, the J gene TRBJ1-1; D perhaps matches TRBD1 (6 bases). Germline values: CDR1 DFQATT, CDR2 SNEGSKA (reference sequence). V was pared by 5 bases and J by 4 bases, with 14 bases between. This CDR3 spans 13 amino acids. The covered CDR3 bases are TGCAGTGCTTACCGGACAGAAATCACTGAA. It yields the protein CSAYRTEITE. The whole CDR3 region reads CSAYRTEITEAFF.

In regard to this clone: With the read ending 3 residues before the CDR3 end, the germline J gene is used to fill in that end. The chain employs TRBV6-1 and TRBJ1-1; no reliable D call. In germline, CDR1 is MNHNS, CDR2 SASEGT. This CDR3 contains 11 residues. V lost 3 bases and J lost 6, with 5 bases in between. The DNA read from the CDR3 is TGTGCCAGCAGTGATCTCGCTGAA. Translated, it gives CASSDLAE. The whole CDR3 is CASSDLAEAFF.

As to this clone: Read sequence stops 3 residues before the CDR3 end, and the germline J gene provides the missing end. V and J are TRBV7-6 and TRBJ2-1; 8 bases are shared with TRBD1. The germline V gene has CDR1 SGHVS and CDR2 FNYEAQ. Losses at the gene ends were 1 base for V and 3 bases for J; bases not matched to a gene: 5. This CDR3 has 16 residues. The CDR3 loop reads CASSLGARGHYNEQFF. CDR3 bases read: TGTGCCAGCAGCTTAGGGGCCAGGGGGCACTACAATGAG.

Turning to this clone: The read comes to an end 3 residues before the CDR3 does, leaving the germline J gene to fill in the end. The chain couples TRBV20-1 to TRBJ2-4; possibly TRBD2 for D (6 bases). Germline assignment: CDR1 DFQATT and CDR2 SNEGSKA (reference sequence). The CDR3 has 12 residues. The V end lost 6 bases, the J end lost 3 bases, and 9 bases lay between the germline ends. Partial CDR3 DNA: TGCAGTGCGGGGGGAGGCAAAAACATT. Residues: CSAGGGKNI. The full CDR3 reads CSAGGGKNIQYF.

With respect to this clone: The read finishes 3 residues shy of the CDR3 end, and the germline J gene is used to complete it. The chain has TRBV20-1 and TRBJ1-2; possibly TRBD1 for D (5 bases). Trimming stripped 0 bases from V and 7 bases from J, with 9 bases between. Germline assignment: CDR1 DFQATT and CDR2 SNEGSKA (reference sequence). This CDR3 comprises 12 residues. CDR3 DNA (partial): TGCAGTGCTAGAGACCACAGGAGTGGC. It specifies CSARDHRSG. The CDR3 as a whole reads CSARDHRSGYTF.

Note on this clone: The read ends 3 residues early relative to the CDR3; the germline J gene fills the gap. The chain recombines TRBV5-1 with TRBJ2-2; D might be TRBD1 (6 bases). V dropped 5 bases and J dropped 6 bases, with 17 bases sitting between them. Germline CDR1 is SGHRS and CDR2 is YFSETQ. CDR3 size: 15 residues. The CDR3 loop is CASRDGYRESGELFF. The CDR3 bases that were read are TGCGCCAGCAGGGACGGGTACAGGGAGTCCGGGGAG.

Of note for this clone: The CDR3 end lies 3 residues beyond the end of the read and is filled in from the germline J gene. The J gene is TRBJ1-3, the V gene TRBV2; D ambiguous. The CDR3 length is 13 residues. V was cut by 4 bases and J by 1 base, with 5 bases left in between. Germline V gene sequence: CDR1 SNHLY, CDR2 FYNNEI. The sequenced CDR3 bases are TGTGCCAGCAGTGCCCAATCTGGAAACACC. Residues: CASSAQSGNT. The entire CDR3 reads CASSAQSGNTIYF.